The sequence of this T cell receptor beta chain was determined in a study of T-cell reconstitution after alpha-beta-depleted transplantation in children. CDR1 is MNHNS and CDR2 is SASEGT in the germline V gene. CDR3 length: 14 amino acids. V lost 6 bases and J lost 3; bases outside the gene matches: 8. The authors prepared the TCRbeta library with unique molecular identifiers. TCRdb recomputed calls from the PCR reads with MiXCR, one row per CDR3 protein. This table has roughly 350,000 distinct CDR3 sequences, about a tenth appearing once. This clonotype was found a few times. The origin of this receptor is a human donor who donated a stem cell graft to a child with acute lymphoblastic leukemia. Here the sequenced sample was PBMCs from the stem cell graft donor, taken from the stem cell graft. The rearrangement uses TRBV6-1 and TRBJ2-7, with 7 bases identical to TRBD1. Here the CDR3 reads CASRLGQAHYEQYF. In DNA form, the CDR3 reads TGTGCCAGCAGACTAGGACAGGCCCACTACGAGCAGTACTTC.